The rows below give T cell receptor beta chains drawn from one sample of a study of shared T cell receptors in the human thymus. Generated by immunoSEQ multiplex PCR, the TCRdb table keeps only in-frame clones and is missing some. The data contain 640,000 or so clones, around 87% of them singletons. This same sample was also taken into another study, of human thymus T cells.

Sequencing was done on a sample of thymocytes. The receptors shown here come from a boy younger than two with a congenital heart defect. Each CDR3 is given with its conserved first and last residue. The D gene is left open where the match is weak. Some rows have no size entry. The others give once, few or many, or a class for an expanded clone.

d_gene	v_gene	j_gene	abundance	CDR3nt	CDR3aa
NA	TRBV19	TRBJ2-7	few	TGTGCCAGTAGTATAGGACTCGCCTACGAGCAGTACTTC	CASSIGLAYEQYF
TRBD1	TRBV28	TRBJ1-5	few	TGTGCCAGCAGTGACGACAGGGGGATTAATCAGCCCCAGCATTTT	CASSDDRGINQPQHF
NA	TRBV4-3	TRBJ1-2	NA	TGCGCCAGCAGCTGCCGCGTGGCCCCCGACAGCGTCATCAGGGAGGGTGGCTACACCTTC	CASSCRVAPDSVIREGGYTF
TRBD2	TRBV28	TRBJ2-7	NA	TGTGCCAGCAGCTTATCTGGGGGGTGGAATAGCGGGAGGGTTGTGGTCAACGAGCAGTACTTC	CASSLSGGWNSGRVVVNEQYF
NA	TRBV28	TRBJ1-2	NA	TGTGCCAGCAGGCAACGACAGGTTGACCCCTTCTATGGCTACACCTTC	CASRQRQVDPFYGYTF
NA	TRBV14	TRBJ2-7	NA	TGTGCCAGCAGCCAAGAAGGGACTGTGAGCTCCTACGAGCAGTACTTC	CASSQEGTVSSYEQYF
TRBD1	TRBV10-3	TRBJ1-4	few	TGTGCCATCAGGGCGGGACAGGGAGCCGGAAAACTGTTTTTT	CAIRAGQGAGKLFF
NA	TRBV9	TRBJ2-1	NA	TGTGCCAGCAGCGTAGGGGGAGGTCGACAGGGCGAGTGCAATGAGCAGTTCTTC	CASSVGGGRQGECNEQFF
TRBD1	TRBV30	TRBJ2-7	NA	TGTGCCTGGAGTGTTCCCGGAGGGACAGGAGGTTACGAGCAGTACTTC	CAWSVPGGTGGYEQYF
TRBD1	TRBV7-2	TRBJ2-2	NA	TGTGCCAGCAGCCCGGAGGGACAGGTAGTTACCGGGGAGCTGTTTTTT	CASSPEGQVVTGELFF
NA	TRBV29-1	TRBJ1-4	NA	TGCAGCGGGAGGCTGGTAGGGATAAATGAAAAACTGTTTTTT	CSGRLVGINEKLFF
NA	TRBV28	TRBJ1-5	NA	TGTGCCAGCAGTTTGATGGCAGCGTATAGCAATCAGCCCCAGCATTTT	CASSLMAAYSNQPQHF
TRBD1	TRBV2	TRBJ2-7	NA	TGTGCCACCTCAATCCGAGGACTCGGACAGGCCCAAGCCGAGCAGTACTTC	CATSIRGLGQAQAEQYF
TRBD2	TRBV29-1	TRBJ2-3	NA	TGCAGCGTTCCAGCGGGGAGGACTAGCACAGATACGCAGTATTTT	CSVPAGRTSTDTQYF
TRBD2	TRBV7-3	TRBJ2-5	NA	TGTGCCAGCAGCCTCGGACTAGCGGGGGACCGGTACCAAGAGACCCAGTACTTC	CASSLGLAGDRYQETQYF
TRBD2	TRBV5-4	TRBJ2-1	NA	TGTGCCAGCAGCTTGTATGGGGCTAGCGGGAGTTACTCCTACAATGAGCAGTTCTTC	CASSLYGASGSYSYNEQFF
NA	TRBV25-1	TRBJ2-1	once	TGTGCCAGCAGTGAATTTCGTTCCTCCTACAATGAGCAGTTCTTC	CASSEFRSSYNEQFF
TRBD1	TRBV25-1	TRBJ2-1	NA	TGTGCCAGCAGCACACAGGGGAATGAGCAGTTCTTC	CASSTQGNEQFF
TRBD2	TRBV4-1	TRBJ2-1	NA	TGCGCCAGCAGCCAAGAAGTGGGCAGACCTAGCGGGAGCTCCTACAATGAGCAGTTCTTC	CASSQEVGRPSGSSYNEQFF
TRBD1	TRBV5-8	TRBJ1-1	NA	TGTGCCAGCAGCTTTAAAGGACAGGCCAGGGGCACTGAAGCTTTCTTT	CASSFKGQARGTEAFF
NA	TRBV7-3	TRBJ1-3	NA	TGTGCCAGCAGCTTAAGGGCAGACTCTGGAAACACCATATATTTT	CASSLRADSGNTIYF
TRBD1	TRBV7-9	TRBJ1-2	NA	TGTGCCAGCAGCCCCCGGACAGGGATCTACTATGGCTACACCTTC	CASSPRTGIYYGYTF
TRBD1	TRBV28	TRBJ1-2	NA	TGTGCCAGCAGGGGGACAGGGAGTAACTATGGCTACACCTTC	CASRGTGSNYGYTF
TRBD1	TRBV18	TRBJ2-7	NA	TGTGCCAGCTCACCTCGGACAGGGGAGAACGAGCAGTACTTC	CASSPRTGENEQYF
NA	TRBV5-1	TRBJ2-5	NA	TGCGCCAGCAGCTTGGACAGGGAAGAGACCCAGTACTTC	CASSLDREETQYF
NA	TRBV28	TRBJ2-1	NA	TGTGCCAGCAGTAAAACGGGAGACGTTAACAATGAGCAGTTCTTC	CASSKTGDVNNEQFF
TRBD2	TRBV5-6	TRBJ2-7	few	TGTGCCAGCAGCTTGAATCCGCGCGGGAGGGCCAACGAGCAGTACTTC	CASSLNPRGRANEQYF